This paragraph covers one T cell receptor beta chain sequence. Antigen unknown. This CDR3 is built from 14 residues. Deletions cut 6 bases from V and 11 bases from J, with 22 bases between. Per germline, CDR1 MNHEY and CDR2 SMNVEV (reference sequence). TCRdb's table, derived via immunoSEQ multiplex PCR, lists solely in-frame clones and lacks some. The sample contains under 130,000 clones, 80% to 90% of which appear only once. This entry comes from a study of T cell responses to AZD1222 COVID-19 vaccine. Overall study findings and caveats: Of spike-specific TCRs, nearly half reportedly target regions left unmutated in variants.

The sequenced sample was peripheral blood, obtained 28 days after the second AZD1222 dose. The TCR was taken from an adult who received the AZD1222 COVID-19 vaccine. The chain uses TRBV27 and TRBJ1-1, with D maybe TRBD1 (5 bases). The CDR3 DNA reads TGTGCCAGCAGAGGGGAGATGGGACCCCTTAGGGCTTTCTTT. Translating it yields CASRGEMGPLRAFF.